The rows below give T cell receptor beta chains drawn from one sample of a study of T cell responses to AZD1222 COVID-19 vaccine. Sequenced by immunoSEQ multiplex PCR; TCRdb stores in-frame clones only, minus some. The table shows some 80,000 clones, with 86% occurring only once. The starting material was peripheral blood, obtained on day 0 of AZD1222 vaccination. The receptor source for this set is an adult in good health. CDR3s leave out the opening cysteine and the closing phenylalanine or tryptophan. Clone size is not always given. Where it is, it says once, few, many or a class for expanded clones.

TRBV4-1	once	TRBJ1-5	ASSQDGGGSNQPQH
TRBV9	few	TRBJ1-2	ASSVAGYGYT
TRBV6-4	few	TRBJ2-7	ASSPTGQGSYEQY
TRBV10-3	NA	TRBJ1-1	AISALAGRGTEAF
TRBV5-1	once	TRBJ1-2	ASSQDRNYGYT
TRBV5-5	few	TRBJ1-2	ASSFAQPDRATNYGYT
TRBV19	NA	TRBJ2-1	ASSLHYNEQF
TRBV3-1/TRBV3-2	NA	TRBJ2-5	ASSQLQQAQY
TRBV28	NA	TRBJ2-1	ASSPPTSGRAQGNEQF
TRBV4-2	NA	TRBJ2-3	ASSLRLAGGQGDTQY
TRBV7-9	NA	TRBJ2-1	ASSLAGSFNEQF
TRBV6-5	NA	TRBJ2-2	ASTLIGNGGELF
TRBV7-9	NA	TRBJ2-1	ASRLSGTLYNEQF
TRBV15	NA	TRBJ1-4	ATREGASNEKLF
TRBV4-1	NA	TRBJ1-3	ASSQEPVSSGNTIY
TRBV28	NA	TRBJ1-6	ASSRRQGSRSPLH
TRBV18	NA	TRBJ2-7	ASSPRWVCQPLGGEQY
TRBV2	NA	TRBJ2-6	ASSEWVSGANVLT
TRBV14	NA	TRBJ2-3	ASSQGRRTDTQY
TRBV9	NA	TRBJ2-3	ASSVRGAPTDTQY
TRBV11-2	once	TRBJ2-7	ASSLEGGYEQY
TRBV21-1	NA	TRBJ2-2	ASSKSRQGRDTGELF
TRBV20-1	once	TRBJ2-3	SASFPRLAGRTDTQY
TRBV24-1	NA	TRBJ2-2	ATSERLTANTGELF
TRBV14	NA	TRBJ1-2	ASSPISGVGYT
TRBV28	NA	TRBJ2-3	ASSLGGGRIDTQY
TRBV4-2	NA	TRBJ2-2	ASSQEGNGELF
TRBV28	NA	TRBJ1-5	ASSLGTGAISNQPQH
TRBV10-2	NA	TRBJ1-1	ASGTANTEAF
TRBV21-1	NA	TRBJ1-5	ASSKAATGVNQPQH
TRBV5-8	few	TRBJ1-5	ASSRGQGMDQPQH
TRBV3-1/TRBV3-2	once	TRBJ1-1	ASSQEGAAF
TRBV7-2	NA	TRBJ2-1	ASSSGAREQF
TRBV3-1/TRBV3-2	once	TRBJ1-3	ASSLQGLHRNTIY